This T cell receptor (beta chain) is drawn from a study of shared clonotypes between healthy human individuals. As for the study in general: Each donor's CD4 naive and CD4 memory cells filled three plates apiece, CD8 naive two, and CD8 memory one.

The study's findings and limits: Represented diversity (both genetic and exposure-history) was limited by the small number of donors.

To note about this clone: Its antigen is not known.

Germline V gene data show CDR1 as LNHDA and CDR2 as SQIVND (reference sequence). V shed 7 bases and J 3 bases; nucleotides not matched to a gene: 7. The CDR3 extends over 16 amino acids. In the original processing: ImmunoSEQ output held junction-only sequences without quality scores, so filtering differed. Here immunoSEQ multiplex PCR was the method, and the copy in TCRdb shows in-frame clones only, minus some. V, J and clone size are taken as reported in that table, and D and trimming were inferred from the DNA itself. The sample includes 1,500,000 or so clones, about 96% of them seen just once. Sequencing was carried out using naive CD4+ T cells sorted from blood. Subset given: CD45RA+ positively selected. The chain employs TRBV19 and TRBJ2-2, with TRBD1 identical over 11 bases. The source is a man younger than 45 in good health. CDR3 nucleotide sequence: TGTGCCAGTACCACCCGGGACAGGGGGGACACCGGGGAGCTGTTTTTT. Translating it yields CASTTRDRGDTGELFF.